This passage covers 21 T cell receptor beta chains from one sample sequenced in a study of blood T cell repertoires in COVID-19. Clones were read by immunoSEQ multiplex PCR, and TCRdb kept only the in-frame ones, dropping some. The sample consists of some 150,000 clones, around 91% of them appearing once. Sequencing was carried out using PBMCs or T cells enriched from blood (not recorded which). Receptor source: a woman between 18 and 30 years old who had recovered from COVID-19.

V gene TRBV28 combines with J gene TRBJ2-5, with 13 bases that match TRBD2. CDR1 MDHEN and CDR2 SYDVKM come from the germline V gene. Trimming cost V 5 bases and J 2 bases; bases outside gene matches: 8. CDR3 length: 17 residues. CDR3 bases: TGTGCCAGCAGTCCCGGACTAGCGGGAGTTGGACAAGAGACCCAGTACTTC. Protein: CASSPGLAGVGQETQYF.

This clone was observed a single time. The chain recombines TRBV5-1 with TRBJ1-1; TRBD1 aligns across 7 bases. V lost 2 bases and J lost 3; bases outside the gene matches: 1. The CDR3 consists of 13 residues. Germline V gene sequence: CDR1 SGHRS, CDR2 YFSETQ. As DNA, the CDR3 is TGCGCCAGCAGCTTCCAGGGGGACACTGAAGCTTTCTTT. The encoded protein is CASSFQGDTEAFF. The full variable domain, its missing parts supplied by reference TRBV5-1 and TRBJ1-1, is KAGVTQTPRYLIKTRGQQVTLSCSPISGHRSVSWYQQTPGQGLQFLFEYFSETQRNKGNFPGRFSGRQFSNSRSEMNVSTLELGDSALYLCASSFQGDTEAFFGQGTRLTVV.

This clone was seen only a few times. V usage is TRBV19 and J usage is TRBJ1-1; a possible D gene is TRBD1 (5 bases). The CDR3 has 14 amino acids. Trimming removed 3 bases at V and 2 bases at J, with 10 bases between. Germline V CDR1 and CDR2: LNHDA, SQIVND (reference sequence). The chain's CDR3 is CASSISGINTEAFF. CDR3 DNA: TGTGCCAGTAGTATTTCAGGGATCAACACTGAAGCTTTCTTT.

This chain uses TRBV19 with TRBJ2-7; 7 bases align to TRBD1. The CDR3 length is 14 residues. J gave up 2 bases and V 4 bases, and 5 bases lay outside the gene matches. From germline, CDR1 is LNHDA and CDR2 SQIVND (reference sequence). The CDR3 DNA is TGTGCCAGTAGTACTCCGGGACAGCCCTACGAGCAGTACTTC. This codes for CASSTPGQPYEQYF.

This clone was counted once. The rearrangement uses TRBV7-9 and TRBJ2-5; 8 bases line up with TRBD2. V was clipped by 2 bases and J by 1 base; unmatched bases: 0. Looked up from germline, CDR1 is SEHNR and CDR2 is FQNEAQ (reference sequence). The CDR3 consists of 14 residues. The CDR3 nucleotides read TGTGCCAGCAGCTTAAGCGGGAGCCAAGAGACCCAGTACTTC. Amino acid sequence: CASSLSGSQETQYF.

V usage is TRBV3-1 (or the pseudogene TRBV3-2) and J usage is TRBJ1-5; no firm D call. Germline CDR1 LGHDT, CDR2 YNNKEL (reference sequence). The CDR3 runs to 15 residues. The V gene lost 0 bases and the J gene lost 0 bases, with 6 bases spanning the gap. Here the CDR3 reads CASSQDRHSNQPQHF. The DNA for the CDR3 is TGTGCCAGCAGCCAAGACAGACATAGCAATCAGCCCCAGCATTTT.

The CDR3 coding sequence is TGTGCCAGCAGCGATCCAGGGAACACTGAAGCTTTCTTT. It encodes CASSDPGNTEAFF. This chain connects TRBV7-9 to TRBJ1-1; D is uncertain. This CDR3 comprises 13 residues. The V gene lost 5 bases and the J gene lost 1 base, with 8 bases spanning the gap. Germline-derived CDR1 and CDR2 are SEHNR and FQNEAQ (reference sequence).

The rearrangement joins TRBV7-9 to TRBJ2-7, with D unclear. Germline CDR1 is SEHNR and CDR2 is FQNEAQ (reference sequence). The CDR3 contains 16 residues. V lost 3 bases and J lost 6, with 21 bases in between. The CDR3 loop reads CASSFGIFGAQSEQYF. The CDR3 DNA reads TGTGCCAGCAGCTTTGGTATTTTTGGTGCCCAGTCCGAGCAGTACTTC.

This clone was recorded many times. V and J are TRBV28 and TRBJ2-7; the match to TRBD1 covers 12 bases. The CDR3 covers 15 residues. Germline V gives CDR1 MDHEN, CDR2 SYDVKM. After removal of 6 bases from V and 11 bases from J, the junction contained 14 bases not matched to a gene. The CDR3 DNA sequence: TGTGCCAGCAGCGAACCGGGACAGGGGGCGTTAGAGGAGTACTTC. Amino acids: CASSEPGQGALEEYF.

The chain recombines TRBV19 with TRBJ1-1; D unresolved. This CDR3 comprises 13 residues. Looked up from germline, CDR1 is LNHDA and CDR2 is SQIVND (reference sequence). Deletions cut 3 bases from V and 2 bases from J, with 7 bases between. CDR3 sequence reads: CASSILVNTEAFF. The CDR3 DNA sequence: TGTGCCAGTAGTATCTTAGTTAACACTGAAGCTTTCTTT. The full variable domain, in which reference TRBV19 and TRBJ1-1 provide the parts outside the CDR3, is DGGITQSPKYLFRKEGQNVTLSCEQNLNHDAMYWYRQDPGQGLRLIYYSQIVNDFQKGDIAEGYSVSREKKESFPLTVTSAQKNPTAFYLCASSILVNTEAFFGQGTRLTVV.

This clone came up once. In DNA, the CDR3 is TGTGCCAGCAGTAGGGGACTACCGGGGCCCGCAACTAATGAAAAACTGTTTTTT. This encodes CASSRGLPGPATNEKLFF. The J gene is TRBJ1-4, the V gene TRBV6-2 or TRBV6-3, with D tentatively TRBD1 (5 bases). Germline V gene lookup returns CDR1 MNHEY and CDR2 SVGEGT. The ends were cut back, 5 bases at V and 0 bases at J, with 19 bases in the middle. The CDR3 is made up of 18 amino acids.

The chain combines TRBV4-3 with TRBJ2-3, with D possibly matching TRBD2 (6 bases). The V and J ends lost 0 bases and 6 bases respectively, with 16 bases between them. This CDR3 region has 16 residues. Looked up from germline, CDR1 is LGHNA and CDR2 is YSLEER. The CDR3 DNA reads as TGCGCCAGCAGCCAAGATTTTTCTTCGGGAGCGGATACGCAGTATTTT. It codes for CASSQDFSSGADTQYF.

This clone has a handful of counts. The chain has TRBV27 and TRBJ2-2; the match to TRBD2 covers 9 bases. There are 17 residues in the CDR3. Germline values: CDR1 MNHEY, CDR2 SMNVEV (reference sequence). J lost 5 bases, V lost 6 bases, and 13 bases had no gene match. The CDR3 region is CASRRGLAGGVTGELFF. CDR3 coding DNA: TGTGCCAGCAGAAGGGGGTTGGCGGGAGGGGTTACCGGGGAGCTGTTTTTT.

This sequence joins TRBV4-2 and TRBJ1-3; tentative D call: TRBD1 (5 bases). Germline assignment: CDR1 LGHNA and CDR2 YNFKEQ. The V and J ends lost 0 bases and 5 bases respectively, with 11 bases between them. This CDR3 comprises 15 residues. CDR3 protein: CASSQDPMDRNTIYF. CDR3 DNA sequence: TGTGCCAGCAGCCAAGACCCAATGGACAGAAACACCATATATTTT.

V gene TRBV25-1 combines with J gene TRBJ1-1; D is ambiguous. V was trimmed by 5 bases and J by 2 bases, leaving 9 bases between them. This CDR3 spans 13 amino acids. CDR1 MGHDK and CDR2 SYGVNS come from the germline V gene. CDR3 loop: CASSLVGNTEAFF. As DNA, the CDR3 is TGTGCCAGCAGTCTAGTAGGAAACACTGAAGCTTTCTTT.

V gene TRBV2 combines with J gene TRBJ2-1, with TRBD2 matching 8 bases. The CDR3 contains 16 residues. The trim removed 5 bases at V and 6 bases at J, leaving 12 bases unmatched. Germline CDR1 SNHLY, CDR2 FYNNEI. This CDR3 is CASSPGGTALPNEQFF. CDR3 sequence (DNA): TGTGCCAGCAGTCCGGGAGGGACTGCCCTCCCCAATGAGCAGTTCTTC. Filled out from reference TRBV2 and TRBJ2-1, the complete variable domain reads EPEVTQTPSHQVTQMGQEVILRCVPISNHLYFYWYRQILGQKVEFLVSFYNNEISEKSEIFDDQFSVERPDGSNFTLKIRSTKLEDSAMYFCASSPGGTALPNEQFFGPGTRLTVL.

The V and J genes are TRBV4-3 and TRBJ2-1, with TRBD2 matching over 13 bases. CDR1 and CDR2 (germline): LGHNA, YSLEER. V dropped 0 bases and J dropped 8; count of bases not matched to a gene: 4. The CDR3 is 16 amino acids. CDR3 sequence: CASSQEAGLAGDEQFF. CDR3 DNA sequence: TGCGCCAGCAGCCAAGAAGCCGGACTAGCGGGAGATGAGCAGTTCTTC.

The chain combines TRBV7-9 with TRBJ2-1; 7 bases agree with TRBD2. CDR1 SEHNR and CDR2 FQNEAQ come from the germline V gene (reference sequence). The CDR3 is 13 amino acids. J gave up 10 bases and V 1 base, and 4 bases lay outside the gene matches. CDR3 DNA: TGTGCCAGCAGCTTAGACGCGGGAGCGGAGCAGTTCTTC. It yields the protein CASSLDAGAEQFF.

The chain employs TRBV28 and TRBJ2-2; no definite D call. Germline-derived CDR1 and CDR2 are MDHEN and SYDVKM. The CDR3 runs 18 residues. The V end was cut by 5 bases, the J end by 1 base, with 20 bases between. CDR3 nucleotide sequence: TGTGCCAGCAGTCCAACACTCGCAGGTGTTCTGAACACCGGGGAGCTGTTTTTT. This gives the protein CASSPTLAGVLNTGELFF. The whole variable domain, filled in from reference TRBV28 and TRBJ2-2, reads DVKVTQSSRYLVKRTGEKVFLECVQDMDHENMFWYRQDPGLGLRLIYFSYDVKMKEKGDIPEGYSVSREKKERFSLILESASTNQTSMYLCASSPTLAGVLNTGELFFGEGSRLTVL.

This chain connects TRBV7-9 to TRBJ2-7, with a possible D match to TRBD1 (6 bases). CDR3 length: 13 residues. Germline V gene sequence: CDR1 SEHNR, CDR2 FQNEAQ (reference sequence). V lost 6 bases to trimming and J lost 8 bases, with 17 bases between them. The CDR3 DNA reads as TGTGCCAGCAGACCATCCAGGGGTTTGAAGCAGTACTTC. Protein: CASRPSRGLKQYF.

The V call is TRBV5-8, the J call TRBJ2-7, with 7 bases fitting TRBD1. The CDR3 sequence is 17 residues long. The V gene's germline CDR1 is SGHTS and CDR2 YDEGEE. With V trimmed by 0 bases and J by 4 bases, 13 bases remained unmatched. The CDR3 nucleotides are TGTGCCAGCAGCTTGGGACCGACAGGGCATAGCTCTTACGAGCAGTACTTC. Amino acid sequence: CASSLGPTGHSSYEQYF.